Below, one T cell receptor (beta chain) is given with its context. Its antigen is not identified. This record comes from a study of T cell repertoires in cytomegalovirus infection. TCRdb recomputed calls from the reads with MiXCR, one row per CDR3 protein. In the table there are 900,000 to 950,000 distinct CDR3 sequences, roughly 30% of which are singletons. V was pared by 6 bases and J by 8 bases, with 13 bases between. The CDR3 is 12 amino acids. The sample consisted of cultured CD8+ T cells from PBMCs, taken from culture after CMV antigen stimulation. The clonotype comes from a human donor in good health (CMV status not recorded). Some clones in this sample may be carry-over from other donors' samples. The chain carries TRBV12-3 or TRBV12-4 and TRBJ1-1, with a weak D call TRBD1 (5 bases). CDR3 in DNA: TGTGCCAGCAGCTACAGGCTCCCCGAAGCTTTCTTT. It translates to CASSYRLPEAFF.